This T cell receptor (beta chain) was identified in a study of monozygotic twins with inflammatory bowel disease. TCRdb re-analyzed the 5' RACE reads; it lists each CDR3 protein once, without DNA. The sample totals roughly 140,000 distinct CDR3 sequences; its top ten clones hold approximately 2.5%. This CDR3 comprises 15 residues. Looked up from germline, CDR1 is SGDLS and CDR2 is YYNGEE. The clonotype comes from a human donor with ulcerative colitis or Crohn's disease, or a healthy co-twin of an affected twin (not recorded which). J is TRBJ2-2 and V is TRBV9; without DNA, the TCRdb call of TRBD1 cannot be checked. Sequences were obtained from blood. CDR3 sequence reads: CASSVGSGATGELFF.